This T cell receptor (beta chain) came from a study of blood T cells in healthy people across ages (dated by TCRdb to the mid-2010s). Notes on the research overall: In model experiments, template switching captured about one uniquely barcoded TCR beta cDNA molecule for every two T cells. Four age groups were formed from the donors: young (average 16 years), middle-aged (just under 40), aged (around 68) and long-lived (around 82). To avoid experimental bias, donors of different ages were randomly spread across the sequencing lanes. To track age-related changes in TCR beta repertoire diversity, the study relied on deep sequencing normalized with unique cDNA molecular identifiers. Two additional independent replicas of 1 million unique cDNA reads from the same blood draw were analyzed for two donors (one aged 18 to 30 and one aged 80 or older). Study-wide conclusions, independent of this receptor: Compared with the aged group, the long-lived group had more naive CD4+ T cells, fewer expanded clones and increased TCR diversity, a pattern suggesting age selection. Estimates of total diversity based on one million sequenced T cells were regarded as lower bounds and as underestimates. A strong correlation was found between observed TCR beta diversity and the percentage of naive T cells measured by flow cytometry. Conclusive comparison of naive and antigen-experienced compartments was prevented by the profiling of bulk unsorted PBMCs. Because donor CMV infection status was unknown, age-related changes in expanded clonotypes were potentially confounded. As age increased, observed TCR beta diversity per million T cells dropped in a roughly linear way, and a significant reduction was already evident by age 40.

Donors were 39 systemically healthy Caucasian individuals from Russia aged about 6 to 100 years. Each donor gave ten milliliters of peripheral blood, collected into EDTA-treated Vacutainer tubes. PBMCs were isolated by Ficoll-Paque density-gradient centrifugation, with at least 7 million obtained per sample. Trizol reagent was used to extract total RNA from PBMCs, with at least 5 micrograms per sample. For every donor, an aliquot of PBMCs went through flow cytometry to measure the percentages of naive CD45RAhigh/CD27high T cells. The receptor library was made with 5' RACE. The second PCR ran for roughly 7 to 11 cycles and used a J-beta primer mix along with a sample-barcoded 5' primer. Each TCR beta cDNA molecule received a unique molecular identifier from a template-switch 5' adaptor carrying 12 random nucleotides. At least 3 million CDR3-containing paired-end reads were obtained from each sample. First-strand cDNA was synthesized from all RNA with the Mint cDNA synthesis kit, primed by a TRBC-specific oligonucleotide. After uracil-DNA glycosylase treatment, a first 18-cycle PCR used universal primers M1SS and BC2_uni_R on all cDNA. On the study's bioinformatics: Each sample was normalized by randomly selecting 1 million high-quality reads, each carrying a distinct molecular identifier. Instead of being binned into consensus sequences, reads that shared molecular identifiers were thrown out. MiTCR, set to a Q25 quality threshold and the strictest error-elimination algorithm, was used for CDR3 identification, clonotype clustering and error correction. A nonparametric unseen species model with Euler transformation was used to estimate lower-bound total TCR beta diversity. Through fastp at Q25 and MiXCR, TCRdb rebuilt clones from the public reads, retaining in-frame beta chains. Here each entry gathers all rows of one CDR3 protein and keeps the most common genes and DNA. TCRdb's processing, not the authors', yielded these V and J calls. In all, the sample holds around 2 million distinct CDR3 sequences, and roughly 43% of those were seen once. The ten biggest clones cover roughly 23% of the sample.

In regard to this clonotype: This clone's antigen is unknown. There are no base qualities to consult, and no much larger clone falls within one base.

CDR1 is given as KGHDR and CDR2 as SFDVKD, both from the germline V gene. The junction carries 16 bases between V and J, which are trimmed by 4 bases and 1 base respectively. Spanning cysteine to phenylalanine, the CDR3 consists of 16 amino acids. Only the CDR3 part of the read is kept: 48 bases, read in frame from the first base. What was sequenced was blood. The receptor comes from a human donor in good health. The chain is assembled from TRBV24-1 and TRBJ2-7, with a weak D call of TRBD1 (6 bases match). The DNA reads TGTGCCACCAGTGACCCTCGGACAGAAGGATCCTACGAGCAGTACTTC. Its translation is CATSDPRTEGSYEQYF.